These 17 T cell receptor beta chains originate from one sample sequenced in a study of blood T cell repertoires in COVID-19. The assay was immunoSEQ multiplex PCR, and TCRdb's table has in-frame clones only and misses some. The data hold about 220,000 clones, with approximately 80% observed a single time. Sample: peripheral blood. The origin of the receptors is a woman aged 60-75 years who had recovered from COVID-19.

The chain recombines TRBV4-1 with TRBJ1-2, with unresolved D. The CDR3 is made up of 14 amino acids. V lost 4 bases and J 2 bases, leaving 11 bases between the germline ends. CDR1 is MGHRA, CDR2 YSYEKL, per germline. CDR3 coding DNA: TGCGCCAGCAGCCCGGCTCAGACAAACTATGGCTACACCTTC. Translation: CASSPAQTNYGYTF.

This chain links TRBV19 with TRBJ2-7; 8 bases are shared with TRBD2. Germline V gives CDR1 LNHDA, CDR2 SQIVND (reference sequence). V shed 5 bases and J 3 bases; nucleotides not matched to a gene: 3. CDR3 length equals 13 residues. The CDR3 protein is CASSGTSFYEQYF. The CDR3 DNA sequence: TGTGCCAGTAGTGGGACTAGTTTCTACGAGCAGTACTTC.

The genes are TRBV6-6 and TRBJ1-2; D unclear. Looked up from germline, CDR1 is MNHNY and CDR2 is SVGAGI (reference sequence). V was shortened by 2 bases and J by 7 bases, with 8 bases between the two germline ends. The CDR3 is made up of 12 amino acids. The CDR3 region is CASSYLFPGYTF. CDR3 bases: TGTGCCAGCAGTTACCTTTTCCCTGGCTACACCTTC.

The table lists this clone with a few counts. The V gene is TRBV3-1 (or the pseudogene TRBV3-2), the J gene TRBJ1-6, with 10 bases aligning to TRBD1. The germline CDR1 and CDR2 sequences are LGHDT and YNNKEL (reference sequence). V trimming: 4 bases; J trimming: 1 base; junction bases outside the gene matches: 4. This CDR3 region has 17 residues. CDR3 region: CASSRRTGGSYNSPLHF. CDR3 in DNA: TGTGCCAGCAGCCGCCGGACAGGGGGTTCCTATAATTCACCCCTCCACTTT.

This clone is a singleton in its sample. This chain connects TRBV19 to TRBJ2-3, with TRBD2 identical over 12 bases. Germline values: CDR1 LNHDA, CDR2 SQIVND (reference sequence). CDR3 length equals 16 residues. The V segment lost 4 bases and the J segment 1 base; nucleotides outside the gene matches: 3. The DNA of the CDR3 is TGTGCCAGTAGTAGACTAGCGGGGGACGGCACAGATACGCAGTATTTT. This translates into CASSRLAGDGTDTQYF.

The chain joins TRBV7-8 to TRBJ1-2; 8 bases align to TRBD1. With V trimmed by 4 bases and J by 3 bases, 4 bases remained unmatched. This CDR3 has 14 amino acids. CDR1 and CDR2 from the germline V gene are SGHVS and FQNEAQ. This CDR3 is CASSWIQGDYGYTF. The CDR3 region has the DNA TGTGCCAGCAGCTGGATACAGGGGGACTATGGCTACACCTTC.

As DNA, the CDR3 is TGTGCCAGCAGCAAGGGGGTCATAGTGGACAGGGGGCAGAACGAGCAGTACTTC. It specifies CASSKGVIVDRGQNEQYF. The V and J genes are TRBV11-2 and TRBJ2-7; 11 bases align to TRBD1. V shed 5 bases, J shed 5 bases, and the junction held 17 bases outside the gene matches. CDR3 length equals 18 residues. CDR1 SGHAT and CDR2 FQNNGV come from the germline V gene.

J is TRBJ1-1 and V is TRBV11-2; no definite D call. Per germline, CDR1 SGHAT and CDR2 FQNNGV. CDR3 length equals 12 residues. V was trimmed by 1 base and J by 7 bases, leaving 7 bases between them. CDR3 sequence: CASSLAGFEAFF. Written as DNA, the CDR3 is TGTGCCAGCAGCTTAGCGGGGTTTGAAGCTTTCTTT.

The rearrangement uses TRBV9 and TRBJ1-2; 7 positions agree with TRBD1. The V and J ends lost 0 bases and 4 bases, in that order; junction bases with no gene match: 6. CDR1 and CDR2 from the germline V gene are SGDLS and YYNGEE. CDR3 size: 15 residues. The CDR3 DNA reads TGTGCCAGCAGCGTAGGGACAGGTCCGATCTATGGCTACACCTTC. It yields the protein CASSVGTGPIYGYTF.

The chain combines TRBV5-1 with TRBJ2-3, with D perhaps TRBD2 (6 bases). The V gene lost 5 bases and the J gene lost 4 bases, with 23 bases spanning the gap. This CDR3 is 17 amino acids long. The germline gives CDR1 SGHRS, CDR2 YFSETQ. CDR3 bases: TGCGCCAGCAGTCCGCCTCTAGTGGGGGGAGCCGCAGATACGCAGTATTTT. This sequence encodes CASSPPLVGGAADTQYF.

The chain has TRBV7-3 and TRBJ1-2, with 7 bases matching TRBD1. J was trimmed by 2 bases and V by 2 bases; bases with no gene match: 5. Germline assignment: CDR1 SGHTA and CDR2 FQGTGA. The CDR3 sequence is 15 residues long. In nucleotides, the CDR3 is TGTGCCAGCAGCTTACGGAGGGGGCAAAACTATGGCTACACCTTC. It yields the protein CASSLRRGQNYGYTF.

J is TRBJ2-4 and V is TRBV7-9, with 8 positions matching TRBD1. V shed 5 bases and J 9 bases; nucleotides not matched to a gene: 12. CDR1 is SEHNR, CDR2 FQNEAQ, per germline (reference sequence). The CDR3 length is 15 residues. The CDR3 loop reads CASSDRTRTGSIQYF. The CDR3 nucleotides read TGTGCCAGCAGCGATAGAACGCGGACAGGGTCCATTCAGTACTTC.

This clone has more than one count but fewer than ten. CDR3 bases: TGTGCCAGCAGTGACAGGGTAGCTAATGAAAAACTGTTTTTT. This codes for CASSDRVANEKLFF. The gene calls are TRBV25-1 and TRBJ1-4, with D perhaps TRBD1 (5 bases). Germline assignment: CDR1 MGHDK and CDR2 SYGVNS. With 3 bases removed from V and 3 bases from J, the gap between germline ends came to 8 bases. The CDR3 runs 14 residues.

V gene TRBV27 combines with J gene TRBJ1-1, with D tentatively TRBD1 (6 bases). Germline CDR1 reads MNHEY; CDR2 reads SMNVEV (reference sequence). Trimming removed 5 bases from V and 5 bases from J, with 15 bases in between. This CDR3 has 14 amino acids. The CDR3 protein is CASSPYAQGTEAFF. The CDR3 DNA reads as TGTGCCAGCAGTCCCTACGCCCAGGGGACTGAAGCTTTCTTT.

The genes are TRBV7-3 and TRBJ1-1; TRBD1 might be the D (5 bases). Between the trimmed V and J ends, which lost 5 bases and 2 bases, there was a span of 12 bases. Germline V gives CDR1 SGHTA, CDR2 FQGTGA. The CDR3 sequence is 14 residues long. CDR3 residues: CASSVNGGNTEAFF. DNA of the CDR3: TGTGCCAGCAGCGTCAACGGGGGTAACACTGAAGCTTTCTTT.

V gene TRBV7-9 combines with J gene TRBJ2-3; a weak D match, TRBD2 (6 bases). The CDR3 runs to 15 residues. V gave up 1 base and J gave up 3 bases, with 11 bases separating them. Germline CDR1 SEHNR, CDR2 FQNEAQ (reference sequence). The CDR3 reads CASSLGRGGTDTQYF. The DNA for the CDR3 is TGTGCCAGCAGCTTAGGGCGGGGCGGGACAGATACGCAGTATTTT.

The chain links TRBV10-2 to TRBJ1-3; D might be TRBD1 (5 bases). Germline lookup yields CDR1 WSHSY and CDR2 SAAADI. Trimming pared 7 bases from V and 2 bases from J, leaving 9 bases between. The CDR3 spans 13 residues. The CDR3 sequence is CASKGMAGNTIYF. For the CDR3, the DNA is TGCGCCAGCAAGGGGATGGCTGGAAACACCATATATTTT.